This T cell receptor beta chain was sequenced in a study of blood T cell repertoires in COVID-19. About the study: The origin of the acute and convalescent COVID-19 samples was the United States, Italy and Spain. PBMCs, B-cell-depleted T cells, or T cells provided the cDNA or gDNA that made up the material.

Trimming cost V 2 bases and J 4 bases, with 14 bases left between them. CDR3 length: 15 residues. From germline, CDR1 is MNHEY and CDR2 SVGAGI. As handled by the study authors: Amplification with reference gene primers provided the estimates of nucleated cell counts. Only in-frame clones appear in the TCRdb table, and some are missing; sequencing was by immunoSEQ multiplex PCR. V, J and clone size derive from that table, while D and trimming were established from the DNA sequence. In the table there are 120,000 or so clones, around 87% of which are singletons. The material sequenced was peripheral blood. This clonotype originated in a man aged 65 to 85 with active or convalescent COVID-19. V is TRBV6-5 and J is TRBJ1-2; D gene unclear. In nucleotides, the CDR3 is TGTGCCAGCAGTTACCAACAGCATCCCCGCTATGGCTACACCTTC. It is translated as CASSYQQHPRYGYTF.